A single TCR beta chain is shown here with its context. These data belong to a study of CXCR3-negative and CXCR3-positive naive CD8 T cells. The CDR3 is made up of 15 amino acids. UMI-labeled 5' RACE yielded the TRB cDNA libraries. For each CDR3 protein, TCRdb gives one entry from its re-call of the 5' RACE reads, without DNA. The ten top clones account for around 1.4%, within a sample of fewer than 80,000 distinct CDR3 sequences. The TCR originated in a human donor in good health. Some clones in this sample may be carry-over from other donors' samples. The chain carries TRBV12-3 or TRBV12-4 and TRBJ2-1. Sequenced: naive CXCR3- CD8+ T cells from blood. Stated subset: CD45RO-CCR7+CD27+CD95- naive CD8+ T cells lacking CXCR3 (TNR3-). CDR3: CASSPIGVQVREQFF.